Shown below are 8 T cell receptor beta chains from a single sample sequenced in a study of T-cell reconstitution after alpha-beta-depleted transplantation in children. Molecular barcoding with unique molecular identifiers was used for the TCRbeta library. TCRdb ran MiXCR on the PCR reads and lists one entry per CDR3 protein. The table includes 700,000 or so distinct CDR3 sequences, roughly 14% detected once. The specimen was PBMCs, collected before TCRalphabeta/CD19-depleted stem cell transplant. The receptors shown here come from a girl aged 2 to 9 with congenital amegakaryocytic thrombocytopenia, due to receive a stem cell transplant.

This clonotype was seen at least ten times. CDR3 loop: CASSETGTTQETQYF. As DNA, the CDR3 is TGCGCCAGCAGCGAGACCGGGACTACCCAAGAGACCCAGTACTTC. This chain uses TRBV5-1 with TRBJ2-5, with 7 bases fitting TRBD2. CDR1 and CDR2 (germline): SGHRS, YFSETQ. Trimming at V came to 4 bases and at J to 1 base, leaving 7 bases not matched to a gene. The CDR3 sequence is 15 residues long.

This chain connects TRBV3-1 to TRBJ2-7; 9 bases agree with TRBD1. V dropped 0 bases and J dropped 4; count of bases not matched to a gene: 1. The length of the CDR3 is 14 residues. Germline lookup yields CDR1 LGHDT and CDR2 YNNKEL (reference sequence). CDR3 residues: CASSQETGGYEQYF. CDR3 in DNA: TGTGCCAGCAGCCAAGAGACAGGGGGGTACGAGCAGTACTTC.

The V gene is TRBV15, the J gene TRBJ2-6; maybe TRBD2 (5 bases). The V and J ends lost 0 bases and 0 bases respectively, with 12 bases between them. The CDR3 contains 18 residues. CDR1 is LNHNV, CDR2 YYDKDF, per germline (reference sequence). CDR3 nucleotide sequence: TGTGCCACCAGCAGAGATTACGGGGTCAGCTCTGGGGCCAACGTCCTGACTTTC. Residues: CATSRDYGVSSGANVLTF.

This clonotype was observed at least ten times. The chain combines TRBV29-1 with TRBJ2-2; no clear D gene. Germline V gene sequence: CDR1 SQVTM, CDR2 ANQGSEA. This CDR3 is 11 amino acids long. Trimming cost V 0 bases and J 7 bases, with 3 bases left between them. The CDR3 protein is CSVEEGGELFF. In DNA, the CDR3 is TGCAGCGTTGAAGAAGGCGGGGAGCTGTTTTTT.

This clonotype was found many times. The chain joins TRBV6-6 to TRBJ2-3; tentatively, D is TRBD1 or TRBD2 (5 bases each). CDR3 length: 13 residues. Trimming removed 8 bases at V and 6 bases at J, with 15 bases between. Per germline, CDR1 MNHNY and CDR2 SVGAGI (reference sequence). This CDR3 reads CASLGGRSDTQYF. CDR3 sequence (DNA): TGTGCCAGCCTTGGGGGTAGATCGGATACGCAGTATTTT.

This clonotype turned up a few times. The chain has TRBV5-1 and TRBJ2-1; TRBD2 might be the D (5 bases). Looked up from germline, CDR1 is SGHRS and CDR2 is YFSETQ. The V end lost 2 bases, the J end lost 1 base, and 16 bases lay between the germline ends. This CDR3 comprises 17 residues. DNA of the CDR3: TGCGCCAGCAGCTTCCGGACTTATGGGGAATCCTACAATGAGCAGTTCTTC. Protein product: CASSFRTYGESYNEQFF.

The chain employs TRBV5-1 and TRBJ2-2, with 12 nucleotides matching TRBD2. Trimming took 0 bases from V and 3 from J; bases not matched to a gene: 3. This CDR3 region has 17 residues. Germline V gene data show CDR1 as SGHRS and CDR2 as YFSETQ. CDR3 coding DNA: TGCGCCAGCAGCTTGGCCCTAGCGGGAGGGCACACCGGGGAGCTGTTTTTT. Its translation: CASSLALAGGHTGELFF.

CDR3 sequence reads: CASGRLPAWDEQFF. The CDR3 DNA is TGTGCCAGCGGCAGACTCCCTGCTTGGGATGAGCAGTTCTTC. This chain connects TRBV7-9 to TRBJ2-1; D unresolved. This CDR3 comprises 14 residues. Germline lookup yields CDR1 SEHNR and CDR2 FQNEAQ (reference sequence). V shed 8 bases and J shed 8 bases, with 19 bases lying between them.